This T cell receptor (beta chain) was sequenced during a study of T cell responses to AZD1222 COVID-19 vaccine (dated by TCRdb to the early 2020s). Notes on the research overall: A total of around 240 trial participants underwent TCR sequencing, of whom roughly 210 had received two doses of AZD1222 and 26 had received two doses of the MenACWY control vaccine. Trial participants were enrolled by age into 18-55, 56-69 and 70-plus year subgroups, with approximately 150, 30 and 60 TCR-sequenced participants respectively.

What the research found in general, with its limitations: Conclusions about previously exposed vaccinees are limited because only a handful of AZD1222 recipients were SARS-CoV-2 seropositive at baseline. A significant rise in spike-specific TCR breadth and depth was observed after two AZD1222 doses relative to day 0 and relative to MenACWY recipients. Because no day 14 peak-response samples were available, the repertoires could be characterized only after the peak T cell response. Nearly half of unique spike-specific TCRs reportedly recognized epitopes outside regions mutated in the B.1.351 and B.1.1.7 variants. Vaccine-associated CD4 TCRs spanned the whole spike protein, with dominant responses in regions 160-218 and 743-854. Participants were mostly white British, with more females than males. The authors suggested clonal diversity may have been underestimated. In the small 56-69-year group, the increase in depth fell short of significance, most likely because of low power.

In regard to this clone: Its antigen target is currently unknown. One base away there is no much larger clone; base qualities are not given.

The time point label, as the study defines it: about 28 days (+/-7) after the second vaccine dose. AZD1222 recipients with second doses at about 4 weeks or about 12 weeks were pooled, because spike-specific TCR depth and breadth did not differ between schedules. Vaccinee samples were obtained from the UK trials COV001 and COV002, which included a single-blind randomized controlled phase 2/3 trial of AZD1222 (ChAdOx1 nCoV-19) in healthy adults. For TCRbeta chain sequencing, PBMC samples from trial participants were taken at day 0 and at day 28 after the second dose. The CDR3 has 11 amino acids, counting the end cysteine and phenylalanine. Only CDR3 DNA is held: 33 bases, read in frame from base 1. CDR1 and CDR2 were assigned from the germline V gene (reference sequence) as DFQATT and SNEGSKA. V lost 2 bases and J lost 10 bases; the stretch between them is 11 bases long. The CDR3 regions of human TCRbeta chains were analyzed by immunosequencing. Turning to the authors' computational methods: Repertoire TCRs were matched against a reference library of SARS-CoV-2-specific TCRs generated with the MIRA antigen-specificity platform. Breadth meant the fraction of unique TCRs that were SARS-CoV-2-associated, whereas depth meant the fraction of total T cells that were SARS-CoV-2-associated. Using the MIRA data, each spike-specific TCR was assigned both to the spike region to which the TCR was reactive and to a CD4 or CD8 class. Log10-transformed breadth and depth values were compared by one-way ANOVA with Sidak's multiple comparisons tests. TCRdb's version of the immuneACCESS table is confined to in-frame rearrangements and falls short of the full clone set. An unresolved V gene accounts for under half of the shortfall where checked; the remainder is of unknown origin. V and J calls and clone size are given by that table; D and trimming were obtained from the DNA. The table for this sample lists about 200,000 clones; approximately 94% of them were counted only once. The ten most abundant clones make up around 1% of the sample.

This specimen consisted of peripheral blood, obtained 28 days after the second AZD1222 dose. Recombination linked TRBV20-1 to TRBJ1-2; the D gene identity is not certain. This TCR was sampled from an adult who received the AZD1222 COVID-19 vaccine. The bases read TGCAGTGCTAGATACCAGAGGGACTACACCTTC. Its product reads: CSARYQRDYTF.